Included here is one TCR beta chain sequence, with context. These data belong to a study of blood T cell repertoires in COVID-19. The V gene lost 4 bases and the J gene lost 6 bases, with 12 bases spanning the gap. This CDR3 contains 13 residues. CDR1 and CDR2 from the germline V gene are SGHVS and FNYEAQ. Per the original methods: Reference gene primers were amplified, and this amplification served to estimate nucleated cell counts. Here immunoSEQ multiplex PCR was the method, and the copy in TCRdb shows in-frame clones only, minus some. That table furnishes V, J and clone size, whereas the DNA furnished D and trimming. Here the sample spans 250,000 to 300,000 clones, 85% to 90% being singletons. Seattle's enrolled individuals joined amid active infection and were then monitored longitudinally.

This TCR came from a woman aged 25 to 45 with COVID-19, enrolled during active disease. Sequencing used peripheral blood. This sequence joins TRBV7-6 and TRBJ1-1; possibly TRBD1 for D (5 bases). CDR3 bases: TGTGCCAGCAGCTCCCGACGGGACTCTGAAGCTTTCTTT. This translates into CASSSRRDSEAFF.